These 10 T cell receptor beta chains came from one sample sequenced in a study of identical twins. TCRdb analysed the 5' RACE reads with MiXCR anew, one entry per CDR3 protein. Of about 290,000 distinct CDR3 sequences listed, roughly 10% are singletons. In addition, the sample was reused for a study of yellow fever vaccine responses in identical twins.

The sample taken for sequencing was CD8+ T cells sorted from blood. The receptors shown here come from a woman between 18 and 29 years old in good health.

The CDR3 region has the DNA TGCAGTGCTCCAGGGACTAGGCTCGGGATCTACGAGCAGTACTTC. It encodes CSAPGTRLGIYEQYF. This chain connects TRBV20-1 to TRBJ2-7; 8 bases line up with TRBD2. Germline V CDR1 and CDR2: DFQATT, SNEGSKA (reference sequence). Trimming took 5 bases from V and 3 from J; bases not matched to a gene: 12. This CDR3 spans 15 amino acids.

CDR3 protein: CSVKNALGGLDSYNEQFF. The DNA of the CDR3 is TGCAGCGTGAAAAATGCCCTCGGGGGACTGGACTCCTACAATGAGCAGTTCTTC. V is TRBV29-1 and J is TRBJ2-1, with D tentatively TRBD2 (6 bases). The V and J ends lost 6 bases and 0 bases respectively, with 24 bases between them. Germline loops: CDR1 SQVTM, CDR2 ANQGSEA. CDR3 length equals 18 residues.

This clonotype has only a few counts. The CDR3 here is CATKGGIITDTQYF. CDR3 DNA sequence: TGTGCCACCAAGGGGGGGATAATAACAGATACGCAGTATTTT. The chain recombines TRBV15 with TRBJ2-3; D may be TRBD2 (7 bases). In germline, CDR1 is LNHNV, CDR2 YYDKDF (reference sequence). This CDR3 is built from 14 residues. V was clipped by 7 bases and J by 3 bases, with 14 bases between them.

This clonotype was picked up many times. This rearrangement joins TRBV27 to TRBJ2-7, with no clear D. V was clipped by 2 bases and J by 3 bases, with 11 bases between them. Germline assignment: CDR1 MNHEY and CDR2 SMNVEV (reference sequence). The CDR3 has 14 residues. The CDR3 DNA sequence: TGTGCCAGCAGTTTACCTCCCCCCGGCTACGAGCAGTACTTC. It codes for CASSLPPPGYEQYF.

In this sample, this clonotype turned up a few times. The V call is TRBV20-1, the J call TRBJ2-5; D is unclear. The CDR3 runs 10 residues. V lost 4 bases and J 3 bases, leaving 3 bases between the germline ends. The germline gives CDR1 DFQATT, CDR2 SNEGSKA (reference sequence). CDR3 DNA: TGCAGTGCTAAGGAAGAGACCCAGTACTTC. The encoded protein is CSAKEETQYF.

This chain connects TRBV7-8 to TRBJ2-7; D unresolved. Germline V lookup: CDR1 SGHVS, CDR2 FQNEAQ. V shed 5 bases and J shed 0 bases, with 5 bases lying between them. CDR3 size: 12 residues. The CDR3 DNA reads TGTGCCAGCAGCACAGACTCCTACGAGCAGTACTTC. Translation gives CASSTDSYEQYF.

This clonotype was picked up a small number of times. The chain combines TRBV12-3 or TRBV12-4 with TRBJ1-1; D not resolved. Trimming removed 2 bases from V and 1 base from J, with 14 bases in between. This CDR3 has 16 amino acids. As DNA, the CDR3 is TGTGCCAGCAGTTTACAGCCCCCAGGCAGGAACACTGAAGCTTTCTTT. Protein sequence: CASSLQPPGRNTEAFF.

This clonotype came up many times. V usage is TRBV4-3 and J usage is TRBJ2-5; 7 positions match TRBD1. Trimming at V came to 4 bases and at J to 5 bases, leaving 7 bases not matched to a gene. The CDR3 has 14 residues. Germline loops: CDR1 LGHNA, CDR2 YSLEER. This CDR3 is CASSRDRVDETQYF. The CDR3 nucleotides read TGCGCCAGCAGCCGAGACAGGGTTGATGAGACCCAGTACTTC.

The chain has TRBV7-8 and TRBJ1-4; D not certain. CDR3 length equals 11 residues. Germline CDR1 SGHVS, CDR2 FQNEAQ. Deletions cut 1 base from V and 10 bases from J, with 4 bases between. In DNA, the CDR3 is TGTGCCAGCAGCTTAGAGGGAAAACTGTTTTTT. Its protein is CASSLEGKLFF.

The CDR3 sequence is CASSLEGAPNTEAFF. CDR3 DNA sequence: TGTGCCAGCAGCTTAGAGGGGGCACCTAACACTGAAGCTTTCTTT. The chain recombines TRBV7-8 with TRBJ1-1; 7 positions agree with TRBD1. Germline V gene lookup returns CDR1 SGHVS and CDR2 FQNEAQ. The ends lost 1 base at V and 2 bases at J; junction bases unmatched: 4. The CDR3 runs to 15 residues.